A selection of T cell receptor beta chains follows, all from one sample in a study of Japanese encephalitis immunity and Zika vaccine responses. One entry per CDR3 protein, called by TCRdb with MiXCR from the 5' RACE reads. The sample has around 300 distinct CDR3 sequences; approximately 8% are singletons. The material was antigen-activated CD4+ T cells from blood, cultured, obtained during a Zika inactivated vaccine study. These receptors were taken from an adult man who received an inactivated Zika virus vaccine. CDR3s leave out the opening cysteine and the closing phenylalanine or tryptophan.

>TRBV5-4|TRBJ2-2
ASKENTGELF
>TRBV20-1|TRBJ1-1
SAETGLGFTEAF
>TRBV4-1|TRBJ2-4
ASSRWTSGGVTAKNIQY
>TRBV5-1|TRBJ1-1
ASSPDSSNTEAF
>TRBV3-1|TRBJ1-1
ASSHQHHMNTEAF
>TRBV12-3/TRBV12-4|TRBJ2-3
ASSTPPGTSGGNTQY
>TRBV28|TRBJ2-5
ASSLGIREMGETQY
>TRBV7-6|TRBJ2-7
ASSNGRSYEQY
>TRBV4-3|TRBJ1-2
ASSQAGGAYYGYT
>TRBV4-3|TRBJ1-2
ASSQVLGDNYGYT
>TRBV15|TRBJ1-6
ATSSLTSSPLH
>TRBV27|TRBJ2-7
ASSPTGRTYEQY
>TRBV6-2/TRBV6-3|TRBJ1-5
ASSFIRDINQPQH
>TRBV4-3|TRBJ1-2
ASSQGGTLGGYT
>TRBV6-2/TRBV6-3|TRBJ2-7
ASSELAFFPYEQY
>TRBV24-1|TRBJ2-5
ATSDSSTETQY
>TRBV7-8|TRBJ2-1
ASSLVGEQF
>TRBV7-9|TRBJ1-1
ASSSWTGNTEAF
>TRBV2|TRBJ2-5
ASSGPEAETQY
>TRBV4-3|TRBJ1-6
ASREGSYNSPLH
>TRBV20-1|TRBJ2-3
SADLRGPDTQY
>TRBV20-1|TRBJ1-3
SARDPGQGGSGNTIY
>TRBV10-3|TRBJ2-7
AISAGVSAYEQY
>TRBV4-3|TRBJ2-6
ASSQVGDGANVLT
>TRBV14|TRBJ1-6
ASSLTGNSPLH
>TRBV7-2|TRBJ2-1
ASSLDRFNEQF
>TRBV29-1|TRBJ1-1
SERPDRNTEAF
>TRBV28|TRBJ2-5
ASRRGRVGETQY
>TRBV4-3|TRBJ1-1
ASSQYGGARNTEAF
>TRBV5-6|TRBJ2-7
ASSQPARGRGGYEQY
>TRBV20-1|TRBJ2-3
SAPVAGNTDTQY
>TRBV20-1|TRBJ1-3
SAAYLGLSGNTIY
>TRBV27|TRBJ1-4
ASSLSVWRGRGEKLF
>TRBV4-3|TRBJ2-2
ASSLAGVDTGELF
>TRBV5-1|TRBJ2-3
ASSSDGTGGEDTQY
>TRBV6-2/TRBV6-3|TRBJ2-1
ASSYRRVSYNEQF
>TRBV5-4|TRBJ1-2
ASSQETYGYT
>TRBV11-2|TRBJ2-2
ASSLVGAGTGELF
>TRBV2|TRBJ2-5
ASSEDRQETQY
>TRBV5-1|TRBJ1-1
ASSLVDPGTEAF